Below, 28 T cell receptor beta chains from the same sample are listed, as sequenced in a study of cytomegalovirus exposure and HLA in healthy donors (TCRdb year 2017). Library preparation was by the immunoSEQ multiplex PCR assay. The multiplex PCR relied on a mix of 60 forward primers for TCR Vbeta segments and 13 reverse primers for TCR Jbeta segments. This immuneACCESS table, as held by TCRdb, lists in-frame sequences with V and J called but not all clones. Of the missing ones, under half trace to an unresolved V gene in checked studies; the others have no known cause. In this sample the table shows roughly 100,000 clones, 75% to 80% of which occur a single time. The ten largest make up approximately 6.3% of the sample. Sample: PBMCs. Receptor source: a man aged 60 to 75 in good health and CMV-seropositive.

The chain has TRBV25-1 and TRBJ2-5; TRBD2 agrees at 7 bases. V was pared by 3 bases and J by 2 bases, with 6 bases of the junction left unmatched. The CDR3 spans 15 residues. Germline CDR1 and CDR2: MGHDK and SYGVNS. The CDR3 sequence is CASSDSGGPQETQYF. The CDR3 nucleotides read TGTGCCAGCAGTGATTCGGGGGGACCACAAGAGACCCAGTACTTC.

The chain has TRBV4-2 and TRBJ1-1; TRBD1 might be the D (6 bases). Germline assignment: CDR1 LGHNA and CDR2 YNFKEQ. Trimming took 5 bases from V and 4 from J, leaving 17 bases between them. The CDR3 length is 15 residues. CDR3: CASSSAGVGFTEAFF. The CDR3 nucleotides read TGTGCCAGCAGCTCCGCAGGGGTGGGGTTCACTGAAGCTTTCTTT.

This clone was seen a single time. This chain connects TRBV4-3 to TRBJ2-6; no firm D call. Trimming stripped 0 bases from V and 4 bases from J, with 10 bases between. The V gene's germline CDR1 is LGHNA and CDR2 YSLEER. The CDR3 runs 16 residues. The CDR3: CASSQDGSGGANVLTF. CDR3 coding DNA: TGCGCCAGCAGCCAAGACGGGTCTGGCGGGGCCAACGTCCTGACTTTC.

The rearrangement links TRBV23-1 to TRBJ1-1, with TRBD1 as a possible D gene (5 bases). TRBV23-1 is an ORF; its function is uncertain. This CDR3 spans 13 amino acids. V was clipped by 6 bases and J by 6 bases, with 14 bases between them. The CDR3 region has the DNA TGCGCCAGCAGCCGAACTGGGGGGGCTGAAGCTTTCTTT. This gives the protein CASSRTGGAEAFF.

At least ten counts were recorded for this clone. The rearrangement uses TRBV4-1 and TRBJ1-1; a possible D gene is TRBD1 (6 bases). The CDR3 extends over 15 amino acids. V was clipped by 1 base and J by 4 bases, with 13 bases between them. Germline V gives CDR1 MGHRA, CDR2 YSYEKL. CDR3 amino acids: CASSQAGRGVTEAFF. DNA for the CDR3: TGCGCCAGCAGCCAAGCTGGCAGGGGAGTCACTGAAGCTTTCTTT.

The chain joins TRBV27 to TRBJ1-2, with D tentatively TRBD1 (6 bases). The CDR3 is 14 amino acids. Germline CDR1 and CDR2: MNHEY and SMNVEV (reference sequence). Trimming pared 1 base from V and 6 bases from J, leaving 12 bases between. The chain's CDR3 is CASSLYQGQNGYTF. DNA for the CDR3: TGTGCCAGCAGTTTATATCAGGGGCAAAATGGCTACACCTTC.

The chain links TRBV5-4 to TRBJ1-6; TRBD1 might be the D (5 bases). CDR1 is SGHNT and CDR2 is YYREEE in the germline V gene (reference sequence). The CDR3 covers 19 residues. Trimming removed 4 bases from V and 0 bases from J, with 20 bases in between. CDR3 protein: CASSLGVRAFSSYNSPLHF. CDR3 DNA sequence: TGTGCCAGCAGCCTGGGGGTCAGGGCCTTCAGCTCCTATAATTCACCCCTCCACTTT.

This clone appeared a single time. The conserved phenylalanine or tryptophan is not found at the CDR3 terminus, so this likely reflects a read error. J is TRBJ1-1 and V is TRBV6-5; 9 bases line up with TRBD1. Per the germline V gene, CDR1 is MNHEY and CDR2 is SVGAGI. CDR3 size: 16 residues. After removal of 4 bases from V and 4 bases from J, the junction contained 10 bases not matched to a gene. The chain's CDR3 is CASSLLRTGAATEAFL. The DNA of the CDR3 is TGTGCCAGCAGTTTACTCCGGACAGGGGCGGCCACTGAAGCTTTCCTT.

The chain combines TRBV6-6 with TRBJ2-5, with D uncertain. Trimming left V 5 bases short and J 1 base short, with 11 bases between. From germline, CDR1 is MNHNY and CDR2 SVGAGI (reference sequence). There are 14 residues in the CDR3. The CDR3 DNA reads TGTGCCAGCAGTCTTTCATTGGCCCAAGAGACCCAGTACTTC. The encoded protein is CASSLSLAQETQYF.

The rearrangement uses TRBV6-1 and TRBJ2-3; TRBD2 matches at 7 bases. The CDR3 sequence is 15 residues long. The germline V gene has CDR1 MNHNS and CDR2 SASEGT. Germline trimming cut 0 bases from V and 3 bases from J; bases unmatched to any gene: 3. CDR3 loop: CASSEALAATDTQYF. In DNA, the CDR3 is TGTGCCAGCAGTGAAGCTCTAGCGGCGACAGATACGCAGTATTTT.

The chain uses TRBV6-5 and TRBJ1-2; no firm D call. Germline V CDR1 and CDR2: MNHEY, SVGAGI. The V end was cut by 7 bases, the J end by 0 bases, with 12 bases between. The CDR3 length is 14 residues. Written as DNA, the CDR3 is TGTGCCAGCACCCCCGGCGGCACTAACTATGGCTACACCTTC. Its translation: CASTPGGTNYGYTF.

The V gene is TRBV12-5, the J gene TRBJ2-7; 7 nucleotides line up with TRBD1. With 2 bases clipped from V and 2 bases from J, the junction kept 9 bases outside the gene matches. The CDR3 totals 16 residues. The germline CDR1 and CDR2 sequences are LGHNT and FRNRAP. Here the CDR3 reads CASGLTSGGSPYEQYF. Here the CDR3 DNA reads TGTGCTAGTGGTTTGACATCAGGGGGATCTCCCTACGAGCAGTACTTC.

The chain joins TRBV6-5 to TRBJ2-7; 7 nucleotides agree with TRBD2. Trimming took 5 bases from V and 3 from J; bases not matched to a gene: 10. Germline CDR1 reads MNHEY; CDR2 reads SVGAGI. This CDR3 has 15 residues. As DNA, the CDR3 is TGTGCCAGCAGTCCGGGAGGAACAGGCCGCTACGAGCAGTACTTC. Its protein is CASSPGGTGRYEQYF.

The genes are TRBV7-8 and TRBJ1-2; 7 bases map to TRBD1. Per the germline V gene, CDR1 is SGHVS and CDR2 is FQNEAQ. CDR3 length: 15 residues. Trimming removed 1 base from V and 4 bases from J; junction bases left unmatched: 6. As DNA, the CDR3 is TGTGCCAGCAGCTTAGGCCCCCACAGGGGCTATGGCTACACCTTC. Amino acids: CASSLGPHRGYGYTF.

The rearrangement uses TRBV6-1 and TRBJ2-1; perhaps TRBD1 as D (5 bases). This CDR3 comprises 13 residues. V dropped 2 bases and J dropped 6 bases, with 8 bases sitting between them. Per germline, CDR1 MNHNS and CDR2 SASEGT. The CDR3 DNA sequence: TGTGCCAGCAGTGAAACAGGCCGCAATGAGCAGTTCTTC. Its translation is CASSETGRNEQFF.

The chain links TRBV6-1 to TRBJ2-5; TRBD1 agrees at 10 bases. The CDR3 consists of 16 residues. Trimming cost V 3 bases and J 6 bases; bases outside gene matches: 10. Germline V gene data show CDR1 as MNHNS and CDR2 as SASEGT. The CDR3 loop reads CASSEGGTGVPKTQYF. The CDR3 bases are TGTGCCAGCAGTGAGGGGGGGACAGGGGTCCCAAAGACCCAGTACTTC.

The chain uses TRBV19 and TRBJ1-2, with TRBD1 identical over 10 bases. Per the germline V gene, CDR1 is LNHDA and CDR2 is SQIVND (reference sequence). The CDR3 extends over 15 amino acids. With 5 bases clipped from V and 4 bases from J, the junction kept 7 bases outside the gene matches. The CDR3, as DNA: TGTGCCAGTAGTCCCCGGGACAGGGGTCCCTATGGCTACACCTTC. It is translated as CASSPRDRGPYGYTF.

The V gene is TRBV11-2, the J gene TRBJ2-3; D is possibly TRBD2 (5 bases). CDR3 length: 11 amino acids. V was pared by 0 bases and J by 10 bases, with 5 bases between. Germline-derived CDR1 and CDR2 are SGHAT and FQNNGV. This CDR3 reads CASSLEGAQYF. The CDR3 nucleotides are TGTGCCAGCAGCTTAGAGGGAGCGCAGTATTTT. The variable domain in full, with the rest retrieved from reference TRBV11-2 and TRBJ2-3, is EAGVAQSPRYKIIEKRQSVAFWCNPISGHATLYWYQQILGQGPKLLIQFQNNGVVDDSQLPKDRFSAERLKGVDSTLKIQPAKLEDSAVYLCASSLEGAQYFGPGTRLTVL.

This chain uses TRBV6-1 with TRBJ2-7; the D is unclear. Trimming took off 9 bases at V and 2 bases at J, with 17 bases between the two ends. This CDR3 is 14 amino acids long. CDR1 is MNHNS and CDR2 is SASEGT in the germline V gene. The CDR3 sequence is CASSLNWLPYEQYF. The CDR3 DNA is TGTGCCAGTTCCTTGAACTGGTTACCCTACGAGCAGTACTTC.

This CDR3 reads CASSGGGGNQPQHF. In DNA, the CDR3 is TGTGCCAGCAGTGGCGGGGGTGGCAATCAGCCCCAGCATTTT. V and J are TRBV6-5 and TRBJ1-5, with TRBD1 as a possible D gene (5 bases). The V gene lost 5 bases and the J gene lost 2 bases, with 10 bases spanning the gap. The CDR3 spans 14 residues. Per germline, CDR1 MNHEY and CDR2 SVGAGI.

This chain uses TRBV7-9 with TRBJ1-2, with D maybe TRBD1 (5 bases). The CDR3 contains 16 residues. V was clipped by 0 bases and J by 1 base, with 12 bases between them. In germline, CDR1 is SEHNR, CDR2 FQNEAQ (reference sequence). CDR3 coding DNA: TGTGCCAGCAGCTTAGCGCGGGGGAGGGGTAACTATGGCTACACCTTC. Amino acids: CASSLARGRGNYGYTF.

The chain recombines TRBV27 with TRBJ2-1; perhaps TRBD1 as D (5 bases). Germline V gene data show CDR1 as MNHEY and CDR2 as SMNVEV (reference sequence). Trimming pared 8 bases from V and 1 base from J, leaving 9 bases between. CDR3 length: 13 residues. In nucleotides, the CDR3 is TGTGCCAGCGGTCAGGGTTCCTACAATGAGCAGTTCTTC. Its translation is CASGQGSYNEQFF.

The chain couples TRBV7-6 to TRBJ2-1; 7 positions agree with TRBD2. Germline assignment: CDR1 SGHVS and CDR2 FNYEAQ. The CDR3 totals 16 residues. Trimming cost V 3 bases and J 0 bases; bases outside gene matches: 5. The CDR3 loop reads CASSLGGTSSYNEQFF. The CDR3, as DNA: TGTGCCAGCAGCTTGGGGGGGACCAGCTCCTACAATGAGCAGTTCTTC.

The CDR3 loop is CASLRGTGELFF. CDR3 in DNA: TGTGCCAGCTTAAGGGGCACCGGGGAGCTGTTTTTT. The rearrangement uses TRBV6-6 and TRBJ2-2; TRBD1 is a possible D gene (5 bases). V was trimmed by 8 bases and J by 4 bases, leaving 8 bases between them. Germline V gene sequence: CDR1 MNHNY, CDR2 SVGAGI (reference sequence). The CDR3 is 12 residues long.

The chain links TRBV6-6 to TRBJ2-5, with D hard to call. V was shortened by 0 bases and J by 1 base, with 6 bases between the two germline ends. Germline-derived CDR1 and CDR2 are MNHNY and SVGAGI (reference sequence). CDR3 length: 14 residues. The CDR3 is CASSYSQIQETQYF. The DNA of the CDR3 is TGTGCCAGCAGTTACTCACAGATCCAAGAGACCCAGTACTTC.

V and J are TRBV5-5 and TRBJ1-1; D gene uncertain. The germline V gene has CDR1 SGHKS and CDR2 YYEKEE (reference sequence). V lost 2 bases and J lost 1, with 12 bases in between. The CDR3 sequence is 15 residues long. DNA for the CDR3: TGTGCCAGCAGCTTTGGGCAGGTAACGAACACTGAAGCTTTCTTT. Amino acid sequence: CASSFGQVTNTEAFF.

The gene calls are TRBV4-3 and TRBJ1-2; D remains ambiguous. With 4 bases removed from V and 5 bases from J, the gap between germline ends came to 20 bases. The germline V gene has CDR1 LGHNA and CDR2 YSLEER. This CDR3 has 16 amino acids. CDR3 residues: CASSPESPSFKYGYTF. As DNA, the CDR3 is TGCGCCAGCAGCCCGGAGAGCCCTAGTTTTAAATATGGCTACACCTTC.

V and J are TRBV4-1 and TRBJ1-4; possible D gene TRBD1, 5 bases. Per the germline V gene, CDR1 is MGHRA and CDR2 is YSYEKL. This CDR3 region has 14 residues. V lost 2 bases, J lost 6 bases, and 10 bases lay in between. CDR3: CASSQIDRDEKLFF. The DNA of the CDR3 is TGCGCCAGCAGCCAAATAGACAGAGATGAAAAACTGTTTTTT.